Here is one T cell receptor beta chain with its context. Its antigen remains unknown. A NOSPECS grade of at least 4, a Clinical Activity Score of at least 3 and duration under 3 months were recorded in ophthalmopathy patients. Out of around 10 ml of fresh peripheral blood came the PBMCs. Looked up from germline, CDR1 is SEHNR and CDR2 is FQNEAQ (reference sequence). V was shortened by 8 bases and J by 2 bases, with 12 bases between the two germline ends. The CDR3 spans 14 residues. The data are from a study of T cells in Graves' hyperthyroidism and ophthalmopathy. Notes on the study in general: Also found in blood were most expanded thyroid clonotypes above 0.001. It was a median 6.5 months before onset that the model predicted ophthalmopathy.

Researchers took RNA transcripts and amplified the TCR beta CDR3 regions from them. The HTBI primer set served for first-round RT-PCR of the TCR CDR3. TCRdb re-analysed the multiplex PCR reads in MiXCR, keeping a single row per CDR3 protein. The sample yields about 600,000 distinct CDR3 sequences, approximately 15% seen once. The chain couples TRBV7-9 to TRBJ2-2, with D possibly being TRBD2 (6 bases). This TCR was recovered from a woman between 40 and 50 years old with Graves' ophthalmopathy. Sample: blood. CDR3 amino acids: CASPTGDNTGELFF. The DNA for the CDR3 is TGTGCCAGCCCTACGGGAGATAACACCGGGGAGCTGTTTTTT.